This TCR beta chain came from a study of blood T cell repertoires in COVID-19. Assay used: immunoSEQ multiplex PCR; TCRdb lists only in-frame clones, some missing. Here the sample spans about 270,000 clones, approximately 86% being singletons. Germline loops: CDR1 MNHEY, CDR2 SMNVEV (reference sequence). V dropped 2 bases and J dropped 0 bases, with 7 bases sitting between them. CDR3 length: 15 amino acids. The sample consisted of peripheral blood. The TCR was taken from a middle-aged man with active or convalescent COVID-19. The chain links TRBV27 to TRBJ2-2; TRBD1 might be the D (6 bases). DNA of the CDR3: TGTGCCAGCAGTTTAAGGACAGCGAACACCGGGGAGCTGTTTTTT. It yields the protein CASSLRTANTGELFF.